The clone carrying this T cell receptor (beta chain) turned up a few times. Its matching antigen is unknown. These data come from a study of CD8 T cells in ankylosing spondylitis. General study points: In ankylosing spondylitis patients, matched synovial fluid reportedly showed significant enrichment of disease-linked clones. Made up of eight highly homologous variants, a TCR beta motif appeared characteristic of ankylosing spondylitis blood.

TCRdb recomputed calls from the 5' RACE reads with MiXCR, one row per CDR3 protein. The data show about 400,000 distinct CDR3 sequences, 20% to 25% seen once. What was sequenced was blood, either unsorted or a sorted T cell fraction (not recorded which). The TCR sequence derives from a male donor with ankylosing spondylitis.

The CDR3 DNA follows: TGTGCCTGGAGTTTAAGTTCACCCCTCCACTTT. This encodes CAWSLSSPLHF. J is TRBJ1-6 and V is TRBV30, with D hard to call. Germline-derived CDR1 and CDR2 are GTSNPN and SVGIG (reference sequence). This CDR3 is 11 amino acids long. Trimming took off 2 bases at V and 9 bases at J, with 5 bases between the two ends.